These 19 T cell receptor beta chains share one sample of origin, sequenced in a study of T cells in localized non-small cell lung cancer (dated by TCRdb to about 2020). The library was built by means of the immunoSEQ multiplex PCR assay. TCRdb carries this immuneACCESS record with in-frame sequences only. Its versions omit some clonotypes, under half of them owing to an unresolved V gene in the studies checked, with the rest unexplained. This sample comprises 40,000 to 65,000 clones, more than 75% of them detected only once. Clones ranked in the top ten supply around 17% of the sample. Sequences were derived from PBMCs, sampled before any cancer treatment. These receptors were collected from a female donor with stage II lung adenocarcinoma.

At least ten counts were recorded for this clone. CDR3 amino acids: CASSEAGTAAYEQYF. In DNA, the CDR3 is TGTGCCAGCAGTGAAGCCGGGACAGCCGCCTACGAGCAGTACTTC. This chain connects TRBV6-1 to TRBJ2-7; 7 nucleotides align to TRBD1. CDR3 length: 15 amino acids. Losses at the gene ends were 0 bases for V and 2 bases for J; bases not matched to a gene: 4. Germline CDR1 and CDR2: MNHNS and SASEGT.

The chain employs TRBV14 and TRBJ2-3; the match to TRBD2 covers 9 bases. J lost 4 bases, V lost 1 base, and 9 bases had no gene match. CDR3 length: 17 residues. Per the germline V gene, CDR1 is SGHDN and CDR2 is FVKESK. CDR3 nucleotides: TGTGCCAGCAGCCAAGCGGGGACTAGCCGGTTGGCAGATACGCAGTATTTT. Residues: CASSQAGTSRLADTQYF.

The chain links TRBV6-1 to TRBJ1-5; TRBD1 is a possible D gene (5 bases). Germline V gene data show CDR1 as MNHNS and CDR2 as SASEGT. This CDR3 has 15 amino acids. Between the trimmed V and J ends, which lost 1 base and 2 bases, there was a span of 9 bases. CDR3 DNA sequence: TGTGCCAGCAGTGAAGGAGGGGAGCGCAATCAGCCCCAGCATTTT. Its protein is CASSEGGERNQPQHF.

This clone was observed a single time. The rearrangement links TRBV5-8 to TRBJ1-5; D may be TRBD1 (6 bases). The germline CDR1 and CDR2 sequences are SGHTS and YDEGEE. Trimming took off 0 bases at V and 4 bases at J, with 11 bases between the two ends. The CDR3 spans 15 residues. The CDR3 DNA reads TGTGCCAGCAGCTTGGAGGGGGGGCGGAATCAGCCCCAGCATTTT. Amino acids: CASSLEGGRNQPQHF. Variable domain in full (rest from reference TRBV5-8 and TRBJ1-5): EAGVTQSPTHLIKTRGQQATLRCSPISGHTSVYWYQQALGLGLQFLLWYDEGEERNRGNFPPRFSGRQFPNYSSELNVNALELEDSALYLCASSLEGGRNQPQHFGDGTRLSIL.

This chain joins TRBV4-1 and TRBJ1-6; possible D gene TRBD1, 5 bases. V lost 2 bases, J lost 7 bases, and 15 bases lay in between. Germline assignment: CDR1 MGHRA and CDR2 YSYEKL. This CDR3 is built from 16 residues. In nucleotides, the CDR3 is TGCGCCAGCAGCCAAAGACAGCCGGACCAGAATTCACCCCTCCACTTT. Its protein is CASSQRQPDQNSPLHF.

V usage is TRBV5-1 and J usage is TRBJ1-2, with D uncertain. Germline CDR1 reads SGHRS; CDR2 reads YFSETQ. Between the trimmed V and J ends, which lost 1 base and 5 bases, there was a span of 15 bases. There are 15 residues in the CDR3. CDR3 sequence reads: CASSLTATEAYGYTF. In DNA form, the CDR3 reads TGCGCCAGCAGCTTGACCGCGACGGAAGCATATGGCTACACCTTC.

The chain employs TRBV4-1 and TRBJ2-3; TRBD1 aligns across 9 bases. V was clipped by 1 base and J by 4 bases; unmatched bases: 3. In germline, CDR1 is MGHRA, CDR2 YSYEKL. CDR3 length: 15 amino acids. CDR3 DNA sequence: TGCGCCAGCAGCCAAGGGACAGGGGCACCAGATACGCAGTATTTT. Residues: CASSQGTGAPDTQYF.

This chain links TRBV30 with TRBJ1-2, with TRBD1 as a possible D gene (6 bases). V dropped 5 bases and J dropped 0 bases, with 16 bases sitting between them. The CDR3 has 15 amino acids. Germline V CDR1 and CDR2: GTSNPN, SVGIG (reference sequence). The CDR3 nucleotides are TGTGCCTGGTCACTCCAGGGGATCCCTAACTATGGCTACACCTTC. Its translation is CAWSLQGIPNYGYTF.

The genes are TRBV27 and TRBJ2-3; 8 bases line up with TRBD2. This CDR3 has 14 amino acids. In germline, CDR1 is MNHEY, CDR2 SMNVEV (reference sequence). Losses at the gene ends were 5 bases for V and 5 bases for J; bases not matched to a gene: 6. In DNA, the CDR3 is TGTGCCAGCAGTATGGGACTAGAGGGAGATACGCAGTATTTT. Its translation is CASSMGLEGDTQYF.

The J gene is TRBJ1-6, the V gene TRBV19; 9 bases are shared with TRBD1. V shed 5 bases, J shed 9 bases, and the junction held 11 bases outside the gene matches. The CDR3 is 16 amino acids. Germline V CDR1 and CDR2: LNHDA, SQIVND (reference sequence). CDR3 bases: TGTGCCAGTAGTCCTCCGGGACAGGGTCTGAGTTCACCCCTCCACTTT. This codes for CASSPPGQGLSSPLHF.

The chain employs TRBV5-8 and TRBJ1-6; weak D call: TRBD1 (6 bases). V gave up 0 bases and J gave up 3 bases, with 10 bases separating them. Germline V gene data show CDR1 as SGHTS and CDR2 as YDEGEE. The CDR3 is 16 amino acids. The CDR3 loop reads CASSLGTGNYNSPLHF. CDR3 DNA sequence: TGTGCCAGCAGCTTGGGAACAGGGAACTATAATTCACCCCTCCACTTT.

The V call is TRBV6-1, the J call TRBJ1-5, with a tentative D call TRBD1 (6 bases). There are 15 residues in the CDR3. The V end lost 6 bases, the J end lost 5 bases, and 17 bases lay between the germline ends. Germline V gene sequence: CDR1 MNHNS, CDR2 SASEGT. CDR3 in DNA: TGTGCCAGCAGGAGCCCCACAGGGTGGGATCAGCCCCAGCATTTT. This encodes CASRSPTGWDQPQHF.

The CDR3 spells CASSLLETGRRHF. The CDR3 nucleotides are TGTGCCAGCAGCTTACTCGAAACGGGACGTCGTCATTTT. The gene calls are TRBV7-9 and TRBJ1-5, with D maybe TRBD1 (5 bases). CDR1 and CDR2 from the germline V gene are SEHNR and FQNEAQ (reference sequence). V shed 2 bases and J shed 16 bases, with 18 bases lying between them. The CDR3 is made up of 13 amino acids.

The rearrangement joins TRBV19 to TRBJ2-1; a weak D match, TRBD1 (6 bases). The CDR3 is 15 residues long. Trimming removed 5 bases from V and 3 bases from J, with 14 bases in between. Germline V lookup: CDR1 LNHDA, CDR2 SQIVND (reference sequence). CDR3 region: CASSVAGTRYNEQFF. As DNA, the CDR3 is TGTGCCAGTAGTGTAGCCGGGACACGCTACAATGAGCAGTTCTTC. Supplemented by reference TRBV19 and TRBJ2-1, the full variable domain reads DGGITQSPKYLFRKEGQNVTLSCEQNLNHDAMYWYRQDPGQGLRLIYYSQIVNDFQKGDIAEGYSVSREKKESFPLTVTSAQKNPTAFYLCASSVAGTRYNEQFFGPGTRLTVL.

This clone occurred a few times. J is TRBJ2-7 and V is TRBV13; TRBD2 might be the D (7 bases). The V end lost 2 bases, the J end lost 1 base, and 12 bases lay between the germline ends. Germline V gene data show CDR1 as PRHDT and CDR2 as FYEKMQ (reference sequence). This CDR3 is built from 15 residues. The CDR3 loop reads CASSLSRGGSYEQYF. CDR3 nucleotide sequence: TGTGCCAGCAGCTTAAGCAGGGGAGGGTCCTACGAGCAGTACTTC.

This chain connects TRBV19 to TRBJ2-1; D is possibly TRBD1 or TRBD2 (6 bases each). Germline-derived CDR1 and CDR2 are LNHDA and SQIVND (reference sequence). With 3 bases removed from V and 8 bases from J, the gap between germline ends came to 17 bases. The length of the CDR3 is 15 residues. The CDR3 region has the DNA TGTGCCAGTAGTATGGTGGGGGGCCTGAGGGATGAGCAGTTCTTC. This sequence encodes CASSMVGGLRDEQFF.

The genes are TRBV18 and TRBJ1-2; D unclear. CDR1 and CDR2 from the germline V gene are KGHSH and LQKENI. Between the trimmed V and J ends, which lost 7 bases and 0 bases, there was a span of 21 bases. This CDR3 spans 17 amino acids. The CDR3 spells CASFFSPEIASNYGYTF. The DNA for the CDR3 is TGTGCCAGCTTTTTCTCCCCGGAAATAGCGTCTAACTATGGCTACACCTTC.

The gene calls are TRBV10-1 and TRBJ2-1; the D gene is possibly TRBD1 (5 bases). The V gene lost 0 bases and the J gene lost 4 bases, with 13 bases spanning the gap. CDR1 and CDR2 (germline): WNHNN, SYGVQD (reference sequence). CDR3 length: 16 amino acids. CDR3 DNA: TGCGCCAGCAGTGAGTCGACAGCCCGGCCTTACAATGAGCAGTTCTTC. Translating it yields CASSESTARPYNEQFF.

The chain is built from TRBV7-8 and TRBJ2-5, with 7 nucleotides matching TRBD2. The V and J ends lost 4 bases and 11 bases, in that order; junction bases with no gene match: 13. The germline V gene encodes CDR1 SGHVS and CDR2 FQNEAQ. This CDR3 contains 14 residues. In DNA form, the CDR3 reads TGTGCCAGCAGCTCCCTGGGGTTAGCGCGGGAGCAGTACTTC. Protein product: CASSSLGLAREQYF.